This is a list of T cell receptor beta chains from one sample in a study of CD8+ T cells in alopecia areata. TCRdb keeps only in-frame clones here, not all; method: immunoSEQ multiplex PCR. The sample lists 90,000 or so clones, about 44% occurring once. The sample in question was CD8+ T cells sorted from blood, obtained at week 24, from a patient treated with tofacitinib. The origin of the receptors is a human donor with alopecia areata. CDR3s include the opening cysteine and the closing phenylalanine or tryptophan. The D gene is left open where the match is weak. Some rows have no size entry. The others give once, few or many, or a class for an expanded clone.

j_call	clone_size	v_call	d_call	cdr3_nt	cdr3_aa
TRBJ2-7	few	TRBV7-9	.	TGTGCCAGCAGCCTCCTTCCGACCCCCGAGCAGTACTTC	CASSLLPTPEQYF
TRBJ1-2	.	TRBV29-1	.	TGCAGCGTTGAGCCAGGGGAGGGTAACTATGGCTACACCTTC	CSVEPGEGNYGYTF
TRBJ1-3	many	TRBV4-1	.	TGCGCCAGCAGCCAAGAGGGAGGGGGTGGAAACACCATATATTTT	CASSQEGGGGNTIYF
TRBJ1-1	.	TRBV5-1	.	TGCGCCAGCAGCTTGGAGGGTCAGAATCTATTCACTGAAGCTTTCTTT	CASSLEGQNLFTEAFF
TRBJ2-3	few	TRBV5-4	.	TGTGCCAGCAGCTTAGACAGGGATACGCAGTATTTT	CASSLDRDTQYF
TRBJ2-6	.	TRBV30	.	TGTGCCTGGAGTGGGTACAGCTTTGGGGCCAACGTCCTGACTTTC	CAWSGYSFGANVLTF
TRBJ2-7	.	TRBV4-3	TRBD2	TGCGCCAGCAGCCAAGCCCTGACGGGAGGTTACTACGAGCAGTACTTC	CASSQALTGGYYEQYF
TRBJ2-7	few	TRBV7-9	.	TGTGCCAGCAGCTTAGACGAAACAGGGTCGGGTGTATACGAGCAGTACTTC	CASSLDETGSGVYEQYF
TRBJ2-3	.	TRBV7-2	TRBD2	TGTGCCAGCAGCTTGCCCTTAGCGGGAGGATTCGCAGATACGCAGTATTTT	CASSLPLAGGFADTQYF
TRBJ2-3	.	TRBV15	.	TGTGCCACCAGCAGAGACGGGGAGGAGGATACGCAGTATTTT	CATSRDGEEDTQYF
TRBJ2-5	once	TRBV7-8	.	TGTGCCAGCAGCCTACTTCTAGGTCAACAAGAGACCCAGTACTTC	CASSLLLGQQETQYF
TRBJ2-7	.	TRBV6-6	.	TGTGCCAGCAGTTATCTAGGACATCCCGACCACTACGAGCAGTACTTC	CASSYLGHPDHYEQYF
TRBJ2-7	once	TRBV30	.	TGTGCCTGGAGTCCGGGACAAGGGGTAGGCGAGCAGTACTTC	CAWSPGQGVGEQYF
TRBJ2-3	few	TRBV2	.	TGTGCCAGCAGGTTTAGCGAGGTAGATACGCAGTATTTT	CASRFSEVDTQYF
TRBJ2-7	few	TRBV29-1	.	TGCAGCGTTGAAGCGCCAGGGAGAGCTTACGAGCAGTACTTC	CSVEAPGRAYEQYF
TRBJ2-2	.	TRBV4-1	.	TGCGCCAGCAGCCAAGGGGGGGCGCCCGGGGAGCTGTTTTTT	CASSQGGAPGELFF
TRBJ2-2	few	TRBV7-9	.	TGTGCCAGCAGCCTCCCACGGGAGAGCACCGGGGAGCTGTTTTTT	CASSLPRESTGELFF
TRBJ2-5	.	TRBV5-1	TRBD1	TGCGCCAGCAGAGGGACAGGGCCAGAGACCCAGTACTTC	CASRGTGPETQYF
TRBJ2-7	few	TRBV2	TRBD1	TGTGCCAGCACCGGGACAGTTTACTACGAGCAGTACTTC	CASTGTVYYEQYF
TRBJ2-4	.	TRBV6-1	TRBD1	TGTGCCAGCAGTGACCGGGACAGGGGTAGGGCCAAAAACATTCAGTACTTC	CASSDRDRGRAKNIQYF
TRBJ2-7	.	TRBV5-5	TRBD2	TGTGCCAGCAGCTTAAGTTCTAGCGGGTCCTACGAGCAGTACTTC	CASSLSSSGSYEQYF
TRBJ1-1	few	TRBV29-1	.	TGCAGCGTTGAAGGGACTGAAGCTTTCTTT	CSVEGTEAFF
TRBJ2-7	medium-sized	TRBV5-1	.	TGCGCCAGCAGTGGCGGAGCGTACGAGCAGTACTTC	CASSGGAYEQYF
TRBJ2-3	.	TRBV27	TRBD2	TGTGCCAGCAGTAGGACTAGGAAAACCCTTGATACGCAGTATTTT	CASSRTRKTLDTQYF
TRBJ2-1	few	TRBV7-9	.	TGTGCCAGTCCTGGTGAGCGGCCCTACAATGAGCAGTTCTTC	CASPGERPYNEQFF
TRBJ2-1	few	TRBV27	TRBD2	TGTGCCAGCAGTTCCGGGACTAGCGGGACCAATGAGCAGTTCTTC	CASSSGTSGTNEQFF
TRBJ2-7	.	TRBV9	.	TGTGCCAGCAGCGTAGGGCCACCCTACGAGCAGTACTTC	CASSVGPPYEQYF
TRBJ2-1	.	TRBV6-1	TRBD1	TGTGCCAGCAGTGATGCGGGACAGGGAGGCAATGAGCAGTTCTTC	CASSDAGQGGNEQFF
TRBJ1-1	few	TRBV5-5	.	TGTGCCAGCAGCTTGGGAAGGGTATTTCAGTTGGTGAACACTGAAGCTTTCTTT	CASSLGRVFQLVNTEAFF
TRBJ2-3	.	TRBV29-1	.	TGCAGCGTTGTGCCAGGGGACACAGATACGCAGTATTTT	CSVVPGDTDTQYF
TRBJ2-2	.	TRBV7-2	.	TGTGCCAGCAGCTCGGACGGTCGAGGGAACACCGGGGAGCTGTTTTTT	CASSSDGRGNTGELFF
TRBJ2-3	.	TRBV5-1	.	TGCGCCAGCAGCTCGTCTTATGGAGGCACAGATACGCAGTATTTT	CASSSSYGGTDTQYF
TRBJ2-7	.	TRBV30	TRBD2	TGTGCCTGGAGTGTACTAGCGGGAACCTACGAGCAGTACTTC	CAWSVLAGTYEQYF
TRBJ1-3	few	TRBV4-1	TRBD1	TGCGCCAGCAGCCAGTTGGACAGGGGAATTGGAAACACCATATATTTT	CASSQLDRGIGNTIYF
TRBJ1-4	.	TRBV6-1	.	TGTGCCAGCAGTGAGTACAGGAATGAAAAACTGTTTTTT	CASSEYRNEKLFF
TRBJ2-7	.	TRBV5-4	TRBD2	TGTGCCAGCAGCGAGGATGGGGGTCGCGGGAGACATGACGAGCAGTACTTC	CASSEDGGRGRHDEQYF